A single sample gave rise to the 32 T cell receptor beta chains below, sequenced in a study of T cells after yellow fever vaccination. TCRdb re-derived calls from the 5' RACE reads in MiXCR, one entry per CDR3 protein. The table has some 500,000 distinct CDR3 sequences, 13% seen once. This specimen was PBMCs, taken on the day of the yellow fever booster vaccination. These receptors were obtained from a man under 40 who received the YFV17D yellow fever vaccine.

This clonotype was detected a few times. The chain joins TRBV20-1 to TRBJ2-7; D call uncertain. This CDR3 has 12 amino acids. Germline V gene data show CDR1 as DFQATT and CDR2 as SNEGSKA (reference sequence). The CDR3 region is CCKPSHYYEQYF. The CDR3 bases are TGCTGCAAGCCTTCCCACTACTACGAGCAGTACTTC.

This clonotype was observed a few times. This chain connects TRBV20-1 to TRBJ2-7, with D possibly being TRBD2 (5 bases). The CDR3 runs 11 residues. Per the germline V gene, CDR1 is DFQATT and CDR2 is SNEGSKA (reference sequence). V lost 6 bases and J lost 3, with 9 bases in between. In nucleotides, the CDR3 is TGCAGTGCCGCGGAGGACTACGAGCAGTACTTC. Translating it yields CSAAEDYEQYF.

V is TRBV28 and J is TRBJ2-2, with D hard to call. Germline-derived CDR1 and CDR2 are MDHEN and SYDVKM. V was shortened by 3 bases and J by 3 bases, with 11 bases between the two germline ends. This CDR3 has 15 residues. In DNA, the CDR3 is TGTGCCAGCAGTTTCAGAGGAACTTACACCGGGGAGCTGTTTTTT. This gives the protein CASSFRGTYTGELFF.

This clonotype appeared a few times. The CDR3 here is CAISEPSGRGIAEQFF. In DNA form, the CDR3 reads TGTGCCATCAGTGAGCCGAGCGGGAGGGGTATAGCTGAGCAGTTCTTC. The rearrangement joins TRBV10-3 to TRBJ2-1, with 10 bases that match TRBD2. Germline V gene data show CDR1 as ENHRY and CDR2 as SYGVKD. J was trimmed by 9 bases and V by 2 bases; bases with no gene match: 10. This CDR3 contains 16 residues.

This clonotype came up many times. The chain combines TRBV12-3 or TRBV12-4 with TRBJ2-5, with D perhaps TRBD1 or TRBD2 (7 bases each). V dropped 7 bases and J dropped 1 base, with 19 bases sitting between them. CDR3 length equals 16 residues. The CDR3 here is CASTHKSGGVQETQYF. CDR3 nucleotides: TGTGCCAGCACTCATAAATCAGGGGGGGTCCAAGAGACCCAGTACTTC.

This clonotype was counted once. The chain combines TRBV10-3 with TRBJ2-7; D gene uncertain. From germline, CDR1 is ENHRY and CDR2 SYGVKD. This CDR3 region has 10 residues. Deletions cut 6 bases from V and 4 bases from J, with 4 bases between. The CDR3 loop is CAIRWYEQYF. The CDR3 nucleotides read TGTGCCATCAGGTGGTACGAGCAGTACTTC.

This clonotype was counted only a few times. The chain links TRBV7-9 to TRBJ2-1; TRBD2 aligns across 7 bases. This CDR3 spans 16 amino acids. Germline V lookup: CDR1 SEHNR, CDR2 FQNEAQ (reference sequence). Losses at the gene ends were 4 bases for V and 5 bases for J; bases not matched to a gene: 11. The CDR3 region has the DNA TGTGCCAGCAGCTCGGGCGGGAGAAAGCCTAACAATGAGCAGTTCTTC. Protein sequence: CASSSGGRKPNNEQFF. The full variable domain, with the rest looked up from reference TRBV7-9 and TRBJ2-1, is DTGVSQNPRHKITKRGQNVTFRCDPISEHNRLYWYRQTLGQGPEFLTYFQNEAQLEKSRLLSDRFSAERPKGSFSTLEIQRTEQGDSAMYLCASSSGGRKPNNEQFFGPGTRLTVL.

The chain is built from TRBV15 and TRBJ2-7; 9 positions agree with TRBD2. CDR3 length: 14 residues. V lost 1 base, J lost 4 bases, and 2 bases stayed unmatched. Germline-derived CDR1 and CDR2 are LNHNV and YYDKDF (reference sequence). Here the CDR3 reads CATSRAGLAYEQYF. DNA for the CDR3: TGTGCCACCAGCAGAGCCGGACTAGCGTACGAGCAGTACTTC.

This clonotype was seen a few times. V usage is TRBV6-5 and J usage is TRBJ2-5; 8 bases are a match to TRBD1. The J segment lost 7 bases and the V segment lost 2 bases, leaving 12 bases of the junction unmatched. CDR1 and CDR2 (germline): MNHEY, SVGAGI. There are 16 residues in the CDR3. In DNA, the CDR3 is TGTGCCAGCAGTTACACCGGTCGGGGACAGGTAGTGACCCAGTACTTC. It specifies CASSYTGRGQVVTQYF.

The gene calls are TRBV20-1 and TRBJ1-1; TRBD1 matches at 10 bases. After removal of 4 bases from V and 6 bases from J, the junction contained 5 bases not matched to a gene. CDR1 and CDR2 from the germline V gene are DFQATT and SNEGSKA (reference sequence). The length of the CDR3 is 13 residues. CDR3 loop: CSANDRGRAEAFF. CDR3 coding DNA: TGCAGTGCTAACGACAGGGGGCGGGCTGAAGCTTTCTTT.

The rearrangement links TRBV12-3 or TRBV12-4 to TRBJ2-1; 11 nucleotides align to TRBD2. Trimming cost V 4 bases and J 5 bases; bases outside gene matches: 4. CDR3 length: 15 residues. CDR3: CASSSLAGADNEQFF. In nucleotides, the CDR3 is TGTGCCAGCAGTTCACTAGCGGGGGCAGACAATGAGCAGTTCTTC.

The chain employs TRBV5-1 and TRBJ2-3; tentatively, D is TRBD1 (5 bases). V lost 0 bases to trimming and J lost 1 base, with 9 bases between them. Looked up from germline, CDR1 is SGHRS and CDR2 is YFSETQ. This CDR3 contains 15 residues. As DNA, the CDR3 is TGCGCCAGCAGCTTGGAGGGGTGGGGCACAGATACGCAGTATTTT. The encoded protein is CASSLEGWGTDTQYF.

The chain links TRBV29-1 to TRBJ2-6; D is ambiguous. Trimming stripped 8 bases from V and 2 bases from J, with 7 bases between. Germline-derived CDR1 and CDR2 are SQVTM and ANQGSEA. The CDR3 has 12 amino acids. As DNA, the CDR3 is TGCAGCACCGCAACTGGGGCCAACGTCCTGACTTTC. It encodes CSTATGANVLTF.

This clonotype was picked up many times. V is TRBV5-1 and J is TRBJ2-1; TRBD2 matches at 9 bases. There are 15 residues in the CDR3. Germline assignment: CDR1 SGHRS and CDR2 YFSETQ. The J segment lost 7 bases and the V segment lost 0 bases, leaving 5 bases of the junction unmatched. This CDR3 is CASSLALAGVNEQFF. CDR3 coding DNA: TGCGCCAGCAGCTTGGCCTTAGCGGGAGTGAATGAGCAGTTCTTC. Full variable domain (remainder filled in from reference TRBV5-1 and TRBJ2-1): KAGVTQTPRYLIKTRGQQVTLSCSPISGHRSVSWYQQTPGQGLQFLFEYFSETQRNKGNFPGRFSGRQFSNSRSEMNVSTLELGDSALYLCASSLALAGVNEQFFGPGTRLTVL.

This clonotype appeared a few times. This chain joins TRBV6-2 or TRBV6-3 and TRBJ1-1, with D uncertain. This CDR3 contains 16 residues. V lost 2 bases to trimming and J lost 5 bases, with 18 bases between them. Germline assignment: CDR1 MNHEY and CDR2 SVGEGT. The CDR3 DNA is TGTGCCAGCAGTTACGTTGCAGGACGGTCGGGGACTGAAGCTTTCTTT. Its translation: CASSYVAGRSGTEAFF.

The chain recombines TRBV25-1 with TRBJ2-5; 7 positions agree with TRBD1. CDR3 length: 13 amino acids. V shed 7 bases and J 5 bases; nucleotides not matched to a gene: 7. Germline values: CDR1 MGHDK, CDR2 SYGVNS. The CDR3 loop reads CASKVGGRETQYF. CDR3 DNA sequence: TGTGCCAGCAAAGTAGGGGGCAGGGAGACCCAGTACTTC.

This clonotype showed up just a few times. This chain joins TRBV7-2 and TRBJ1-6; 9 nucleotides line up with TRBD1. The CDR3 is made up of 14 amino acids. In germline, CDR1 is SGHTA, CDR2 FQGNSA. V shed 2 bases, J shed 8 bases, and the junction held 1 base outside the gene matches. The CDR3, as DNA: TGTGCCAGCAGCTTACGGACAGGGGATTCACCCCTCCACTTT. Translated: CASSLRTGDSPLHF.

This chain uses TRBV20-1 with TRBJ2-1; the D is unclear. This CDR3 is 15 amino acids long. The V end lost 3 bases, the J end lost 3 bases, and 15 bases lay between the germline ends. Germline V gives CDR1 DFQATT, CDR2 SNEGSKA (reference sequence). This CDR3 is CSARRSSGYYNEQFF. For the CDR3, the DNA is TGCAGTGCTAGGCGGAGTTCTGGTTACTACAATGAGCAGTTCTTC.

This clonotype has just a few counts. The chain couples TRBV15 to TRBJ2-7; TRBD1 aligns across 7 bases. The CDR3 runs 16 residues. V gave up 2 bases and J gave up 3 bases; unmatched junction bases: 10. Germline CDR1 and CDR2: LNHNV and YYDKDF (reference sequence). CDR3 residues: CATSRKGTASRYEQYF. CDR3 nucleotide sequence: TGTGCCACCAGCAGAAAGGGGACAGCCTCCCGCTACGAGCAGTACTTC.

The chain links TRBV5-4 to TRBJ1-1, with a weak D call TRBD1 (6 bases). Trimming removed 4 bases at V and 1 base at J, with 11 bases between. Germline V gene lookup returns CDR1 SGHNT and CDR2 YYREEE (reference sequence). The CDR3 runs 14 residues. Written as DNA, the CDR3 is TGTGCCAGCAGCGGGGTCAGGGGGAACACTGAAGCTTTCTTT. As protein: CASSGVRGNTEAFF.

The V gene is TRBV15, the J gene TRBJ2-5, with D possibly matching TRBD1 (5 bases). Trimming cost V 7 bases and J 3 bases, with 12 bases left between them. The germline CDR1 and CDR2 sequences are LNHNV and YYDKDF (reference sequence). The CDR3 runs 13 residues. CDR3 residues: CATTRGGEETQYF. The CDR3 coding sequence is TGTGCCACCACTAGGGGCGGAGAAGAGACCCAGTACTTC.

V gene TRBV27 combines with J gene TRBJ2-3; D is possibly TRBD2 (6 bases). The CDR3 covers 14 residues. Between the trimmed V and J ends, which lost 7 bases and 1 base, there was a span of 12 bases. Per germline, CDR1 MNHEY and CDR2 SMNVEV (reference sequence). DNA of the CDR3: TGTGCCAGCACCTCCCGGAGGGGCACAGATACGCAGTATTTT. It codes for CASTSRRGTDTQYF.

This clonotype has ten or more counts. V gene TRBV28 combines with J gene TRBJ2-1, with TRBD2 identical over 12 bases. This CDR3 has 15 amino acids. Trimming took 3 bases from V and 6 from J; bases not matched to a gene: 3. The germline gives CDR1 MDHEN, CDR2 SYDVKM. For the CDR3, the DNA is TGTGCCAGCAGTTTTGAGACTAGCGGGAGCAATGAGCAGTTCTTC. Its translation: CASSFETSGSNEQFF.

The rearrangement links TRBV4-2 to TRBJ1-2, with D maybe TRBD1 (5 bases). Trimming cost V 7 bases and J 8 bases, with 35 bases left between them. The CDR3 covers 19 residues. Germline V gives CDR1 LGHNA, CDR2 YNFKEQ. The CDR3 region is CASTIRSPGDSPIKGGYTF. Written as DNA, the CDR3 is TGTGCCAGCACCATACGATCCCCAGGAGACAGTCCGATTAAGGGCGGCTACACCTTC.

This chain links TRBV7-2 with TRBJ2-4; 7 nucleotides agree with TRBD1. In germline, CDR1 is SGHTA, CDR2 FQGNSA. The CDR3 sequence is 15 residues long. Trimming took 5 bases from V and 8 from J; bases not matched to a gene: 12. The DNA of the CDR3 is TGTGCCAGCAGCCGAAGTAGGACAGGTCTGGACATTCAGTACTTC. This encodes CASSRSRTGLDIQYF.

This clonotype has more than one count but fewer than ten. J is TRBJ1-1 and V is TRBV12-3 or TRBV12-4; D not resolved. The CDR3 runs to 14 residues. Between the trimmed V and J ends, which lost 2 bases and 2 bases, there was a span of 9 bases. The CDR3: CASSLRVINTEAFF. The CDR3, as DNA: TGTGCCAGCAGTTTACGTGTAATCAACACTGAAGCTTTCTTT.

This clonotype was seen more than once but under ten times. This chain connects TRBV5-5 to TRBJ1-1; no firm D call. Per the germline V gene, CDR1 is SGHKS and CDR2 is YYEKEE (reference sequence). Trimming removed 5 bases at V and 1 base at J, with 9 bases between. This CDR3 contains 13 residues. CDR3 amino acids: CASRFGGNTEAFF. The DNA of the CDR3 is TGTGCCAGCAGGTTTGGAGGGAACACTGAAGCTTTCTTT. Full variable domain (outside the CDR3, taken from reference TRBV5-5 and TRBJ1-1): DAGVTQSPTHLIKTRGQQVTLRCSPISGHKSVSWYQQVLGQGPQFIFQYYEKEERGRGNFPDRFSARQFPNYSSELNVNALLLGDSALYLCASRFGGNTEAFFGQGTRLTVV.

The CDR3 DNA reads TGTGCCAGCAGAGAGGGTCCTGGCAATGAGCAGTTCTTC. This gives the protein CASREGPGNEQFF. The chain has TRBV12-3 or TRBV12-4 and TRBJ2-1; weak D call: TRBD2 (5 bases). The CDR3 extends over 13 amino acids. With 6 bases removed from V and 6 bases from J, the gap between germline ends came to 12 bases.

The chain carries TRBV7-2 and TRBJ2-4; 8 nucleotides align to TRBD1. V dropped 4 bases and J dropped 6; count of bases not matched to a gene: 2. CDR1 and CDR2 (germline): SGHTA, FQGNSA. CDR3 size: 13 residues. This CDR3 reads CASSSGQGNIQYF. CDR3 DNA sequence: TGTGCCAGCAGCTCAGGACAGGGAAACATTCAGTACTTC. Full variable domain (missing parts from reference TRBV7-2 and TRBJ2-4): GAGVSQSPSNKVTEKGKDVELRCDPISGHTALYWYRQSLGQGLEFLIYFQGNSAPDKSGLPSDRFSAERTGGSVSTLTIQRTQQEDSAVYLCASSSGQGNIQYFGAGTRLSVL.

The genes are TRBV12-3 or TRBV12-4 and TRBJ1-2; tentatively, D is TRBD1 (5 bases). The CDR3 covers 15 residues. With 5 bases removed from V and 4 bases from J, the gap between germline ends came to 17 bases. This CDR3 is CASSIGTGPTYGYTF. The CDR3, as DNA: TGTGCCAGCAGTATCGGGACGGGCCCCACCTATGGCTACACCTTC.

This clonotype was picked up a small number of times. The genes are TRBV4-1 and TRBJ2-7; tentative D call: TRBD2 (6 bases). Trimming took 1 base from V and 2 from J, leaving 12 bases between them. Germline lookup yields CDR1 MGHRA and CDR2 YSYEKL. CDR3 length: 15 amino acids. CDR3 sequence (DNA): TGCGCCAGCAGCCAAGGGGTAGCGGTGCCCTACGAGCAGTACTTC. Translation gives CASSQGVAVPYEQYF.

This clonotype has a handful of counts. J is TRBJ1-2 and V is TRBV5-6; D gene unclear. Per germline, CDR1 SGHDT and CDR2 YYEEEE. Trimming took 4 bases from V and 3 from J, leaving 13 bases between them. The CDR3 is 14 residues long. The CDR3 sequence: CASSPPVADYGYTF. In DNA form, the CDR3 reads TGTGCCAGCAGCCCCCCTGTGGCAGACTATGGCTACACCTTC.